These 5 T cell receptor beta chains originate from one sample sequenced in a study of neoadjuvant nivolumab and ipilimumab in lung cancer. TCRdb keeps only in-frame clones here, not all; method: immunoSEQ multiplex PCR. The table shows fewer than 40,000 clones, with about 88% occurring only once. Sequenced here: peripheral blood, sampled before neoadjuvant nivolumab, alone or with ipilimumab. These TCRs come from an adult with non-small cell lung cancer.

V usage is TRBV27 and J usage is TRBJ2-1; 7 bases align to TRBD2. CDR1 is MNHEY and CDR2 is SMNVEV in the germline V gene (reference sequence). This CDR3 region has 12 residues. The junction had 3 bases not matched to a gene; V was cut back by 4 bases and J by 9 bases. CDR3 sequence reads: CASSWGEGEQFF. In nucleotides, the CDR3 is TGTGCCAGCAGTTGGGGGGAGGGTGAGCAGTTCTTC.

The V call is TRBV18, the J call TRBJ1-1, with 9 bases fitting TRBD1. The CDR3 sequence is 13 residues long. Germline V gene lookup returns CDR1 KGHSH and CDR2 LQKENI. The V and J ends lost 5 bases and 10 bases, in that order; junction bases with no gene match: 8. CDR3 coding DNA: TGTGCCAGCTCAGGAACAGGGGGCTTCGCAGCTTTCTTT. Translation gives CASSGTGGFAAFF.

The chain joins TRBV5-4 to TRBJ1-4; TRBD1 aligns across 8 bases. Germline V gene sequence: CDR1 SGHNT, CDR2 YYREEE (reference sequence). There are 14 residues in the CDR3. The trim removed 4 bases at V and 6 bases at J, leaving 5 bases unmatched. The CDR3 bases are TGTGCCAGCAGCGGGGGACAGGAAGATGAAAAACTGTTTTTT. As protein: CASSGGQEDEKLFF. Combining the CDR3 with reference TRBV5-4 and TRBJ1-4 gives the whole variable domain ETGVTQSPTHLIKTRGQQVTLRCSSQSGHNTVSWYQQALGQGPQFIFQYYREEENGRGNFPPRFSGLQFPNYSSELNVNALELDDSALYLCASSGGQEDEKLFFGSGTQLSVL.

The sample holds one count of this clone. The chain couples TRBV7-9 to TRBJ1-1; D call uncertain. The germline V and J ends were trimmed by 1 base and 0 bases, with 0 bases remaining between them. The CDR3 is made up of 12 amino acids. Germline V CDR1 and CDR2: SEHNR, FQNEAQ (reference sequence). CDR3 protein: CASSLVNTEAFF. The CDR3 DNA is TGTGCCAGCAGCTTAGTGAACACTGAAGCTTTCTTT.

With respect to this clone: In the same sample, other DNA sequences code for this CDR3. J is TRBJ2-5 and V is TRBV7-8; D is ambiguous. CDR1 is SGHVS, CDR2 FQNEAQ, per germline. CDR3 length equals 14 residues. With 2 bases removed from V and 4 bases from J, the gap between germline ends came to 11 bases. CDR3 sequence (DNA): TGTGCCAGCAGCTTAAGGCGCAGAGGAGAGACCCAGTACTTC. Translating gives CASSLRRRGETQYF. The full variable domain, with the rest looked up from reference TRBV7-8 and TRBJ2-5, is GAGVSQSPRYKVAKRGQDVALRCDPISGHVSLFWYQQALGQGPEFLTYFQNEAQLDKSGLPSDRFFAERPEGSVSTLKIQRTQQEDSAVYLCASSLRRRGETQYFGPGTRLLVL.